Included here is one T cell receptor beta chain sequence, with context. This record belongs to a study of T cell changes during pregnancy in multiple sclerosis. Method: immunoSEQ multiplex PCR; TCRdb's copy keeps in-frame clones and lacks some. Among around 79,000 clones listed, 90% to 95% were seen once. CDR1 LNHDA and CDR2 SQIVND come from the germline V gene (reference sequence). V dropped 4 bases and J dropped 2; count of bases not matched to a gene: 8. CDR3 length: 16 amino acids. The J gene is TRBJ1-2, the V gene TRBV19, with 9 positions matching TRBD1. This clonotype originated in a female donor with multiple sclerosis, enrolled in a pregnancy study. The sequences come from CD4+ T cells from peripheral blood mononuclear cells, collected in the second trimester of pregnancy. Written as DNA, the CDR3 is TGTGCCAGTAGTAGGGGGGGACAGGGAGGAAACTATGGCTACACCTTC. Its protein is CASSRGGQGGNYGYTF. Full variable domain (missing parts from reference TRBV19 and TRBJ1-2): DGGITQSPKYLFRKEGQNVTLSCEQNLNHDAMYWYRQDPGQGLRLIYYSQIVNDFQKGDIAEGYSVSREKKESFPLTVTSAQKNPTAFYLCASSRGGQGGNYGYTFGSGTRLTVV.